One sample yielded the 16 T cell receptor beta chains listed below, sequenced in a study of cytomegalovirus exposure and HLA in healthy donors. In the PCR, 60 Vbeta and 13 Jbeta primers were used. The table came from immunoSEQ multiplex PCR; TCRdb's copy has only in-frame clones and leaves some out. The sample contains 100,000 to 150,000 clones, approximately 82% of which appear only once. Source material: PBMCs. These receptors all stem from a female donor in good health and CMV-seronegative.

The chain links TRBV7-3 to TRBJ2-7; weak D call: TRBD1 (5 bases). Between the trimmed V and J ends, which lost 5 bases and 2 bases, there was a span of 10 bases. This CDR3 spans 13 amino acids. The V gene's germline CDR1 is SGHTA and CDR2 FQGTGA. CDR3 nucleotide sequence: TGTGCCAGCAGCAGGGGCGGCCCCTACGAGCAGTACTTC. This translates into CASSRGGPYEQYF.

The V and J genes are TRBV11-2 and TRBJ2-7; 14 nucleotides agree with TRBD2. The germline V gene has CDR1 SGHAT and CDR2 FQNNGV. The CDR3 length is 15 residues. V dropped 4 bases and J dropped 7; count of bases not matched to a gene: 6. The CDR3 loop is CASSWGTSGSGEQYF. CDR3 DNA sequence: TGTGCCAGCAGCTGGGGGACTAGCGGGAGTGGGGAGCAGTACTTC.

V usage is TRBV25-1 and J usage is TRBJ1-1; the D gene is possibly TRBD1 (5 bases). Germline V gene lookup returns CDR1 MGHDK and CDR2 SYGVNS. The CDR3 contains 16 residues. V was trimmed by 1 base and J by 1 base, leaving 13 bases between them. CDR3 bases: TGTGCCAGCAGTGAATTAGTAGGGGCCGGGAACACTGAAGCTTTCTTT. Translated, it gives CASSELVGAGNTEAFF.

This clone was detected once. This chain links TRBV6-5 with TRBJ1-1; perhaps TRBD1 as D (5 bases). The length of the CDR3 is 14 residues. Deletions cut 6 bases from V and 0 bases from J, with 11 bases between. The V gene's germline CDR1 is MNHEY and CDR2 SVGAGI. In nucleotides, the CDR3 is TGTGCCAGCAGGCGACAGAGTTTGAACACTGAAGCTTTCTTT. Translation: CASRRQSLNTEAFF.

The J gene is TRBJ2-3, the V gene TRBV19, with 7 bases matching TRBD1. The CDR3 consists of 14 residues. Germline V gene data show CDR1 as LNHDA and CDR2 as SQIVND (reference sequence). Trimming took 2 bases from V and 3 from J; bases not matched to a gene: 2. CDR3: CASSIKTGTDTQYF. The CDR3 region has the DNA TGTGCCAGTAGTATAAAGACAGGGACAGATACGCAGTATTTT.

The chain combines TRBV19 with TRBJ2-3; 7 nucleotides match TRBD2. Germline trimming cut 2 bases from V and 3 bases from J; bases unmatched to any gene: 20. Germline loops: CDR1 LNHDA, CDR2 SQIVND (reference sequence). CDR3 size: 20 residues. The CDR3 DNA sequence: TGTGCCAGTAGTATATCGTGGTTCGACTCGGTCGGGAGGCCGACAGATACGCAGTATTTT. Its protein is CASSISWFDSVGRPTDTQYF.

CDR3 in amino acids: CASSSGTGVSSYNEQFF. For the CDR3, the DNA is TGTGCCAGCAGCTCTGGGACAGGGGTTAGCTCCTACAATGAGCAGTTCTTC. The chain links TRBV5-4 to TRBJ2-1; 10 nucleotides line up with TRBD1. The ends lost 3 bases at V and 0 bases at J; junction bases unmatched: 6. CDR1 is SGHNT, CDR2 YYREEE, per germline (reference sequence). CDR3 length: 17 residues.

This clone was detected once. The genes are TRBV6-5 and TRBJ1-2; D not certain. The CDR3 covers 12 residues. V was cut by 5 bases and J by 7 bases, with 11 bases left in between. CDR1 and CDR2 from the germline V gene are MNHEY and SVGAGI. The CDR3 nucleotides read TGTGCCAGCAGTAACTTGCCCGGTGGCTACACCTTC. Encoded protein: CASSNLPGGYTF.

The CDR3 loop is CASSQVGRKQPQHF. The CDR3 DNA reads TGCGCCAGCAGCCAAGTAGGGAGAAAGCAGCCCCAGCATTTT. The chain employs TRBV4-1 and TRBJ1-5, with D hard to call. This CDR3 region has 14 residues. V was clipped by 1 base and J by 7 bases, with 11 bases between them. The germline V gene has CDR1 MGHRA and CDR2 YSYEKL.

This chain connects TRBV9 to TRBJ2-1; TRBD2 matches 14 bases. V shed 4 bases, J shed 5 bases, and the junction held 5 bases outside the gene matches. This CDR3 region has 16 residues. Germline CDR1 SGDLS, CDR2 YYNGEE. This CDR3 reads CASSPRLAGGHNEQFF. For the CDR3, the DNA is TGTGCCAGCAGCCCTCGACTAGCGGGAGGGCACAATGAGCAGTTCTTC.

This clone was detected only a few times. This chain connects TRBV4-3 to TRBJ2-6; 8 bases are shared with TRBD1. This CDR3 is 16 amino acids long. In germline, CDR1 is LGHNA, CDR2 YSLEER. The ends lost 0 bases at V and 4 bases at J; junction bases unmatched: 2. The DNA of the CDR3 is TGCGCCAGCAGCCAAGACAGGGGGCTGGGGGCCAACGTCCTGACTTTC. This codes for CASSQDRGLGANVLTF.

This chain uses TRBV6-5 with TRBJ2-1; 7 bases map to TRBD2. Trimming took 5 bases from V and 9 from J; bases not matched to a gene: 10. The germline V gene has CDR1 MNHEY and CDR2 SVGAGI. This CDR3 has 14 residues. CDR3: CASSGWGGAPEQFF. The CDR3 DNA sequence: TGTGCCAGCAGTGGCTGGGGGGGAGCGCCTGAGCAGTTCTTC.

The chain uses TRBV5-5 and TRBJ1-1, with 12 bases identical to TRBD1. V shed 2 bases and J 11 bases; nucleotides not matched to a gene: 10. Germline lookup yields CDR1 SGHKS and CDR2 YYEKEE (reference sequence). This CDR3 is 15 amino acids long. The CDR3 region has the DNA TGTGCCAGCAGCTTTGGGGGACAGGGGGCTGTCACTGCTTTCTTT. As protein: CASSFGGQGAVTAFF.

This clone was seen only a few times. The V gene is TRBV19, the J gene TRBJ1-2; D gene ambiguous. This CDR3 comprises 14 residues. CDR1 is LNHDA and CDR2 is SQIVND in the germline V gene (reference sequence). Trimming took 0 bases from V and 2 from J, leaving 7 bases between them. Written as DNA, the CDR3 is TGTGCCAGTAGTATAGACGCAGCGAACTATGGCTACACCTTC. Translation gives CASSIDAANYGYTF. The variable domain in full, completed from reference TRBV19 and TRBJ1-2, reads DGGITQSPKYLFRKEGQNVTLSCEQNLNHDAMYWYRQDPGQGLRLIYYSQIVNDFQKGDIAEGYSVSREKKESFPLTVTSAQKNPTAFYLCASSIDAANYGYTFGSGTRLTVV.

The genes are TRBV7-2 and TRBJ2-1; D might be TRBD1 (5 bases). In germline, CDR1 is SGHTA, CDR2 FQGNSA. The CDR3 has 15 residues. Trimming shortened V by 8 bases and J by 7 bases, and 21 bases separated the two germline ends. CDR3 nucleotides: TGTGCCAGCGGTACAGGTTTTACCTTAGGAAATGAGCAGTTCTTC. Protein: CASGTGFTLGNEQFF.

J is TRBJ1-1 and V is TRBV5-8, with no clear D. V gave up 1 base and J gave up 0 bases, with 10 bases separating them. The germline V gene encodes CDR1 SGHTS and CDR2 YDEGEE. CDR3 length: 15 amino acids. DNA for the CDR3: TGTGCCAGCAGCTTGACAGTTATAATGAACACTGAAGCTTTCTTT. It codes for CASSLTVIMNTEAFF.